A single sample gave rise to the 18 T cell receptor beta chains below, sequenced in a study of blood T cells in healthy people across ages (dated by TCRdb to the mid-2010s). The library came from 5' RACE. The second PCR ran for about 6 to 11 cycles and used a J-beta primer mix along with a sample-barcoded 5' primer. In-frame beta chains were kept once TCRdb had trimmed the public reads at Q25 with fastp and called clones with MiXCR. Rows matching on CDR3 protein sequence are summarized as one entry with the most common DNA and genes. In all, the sample holds fewer than 2 million distinct CDR3 sequences, and roughly two fifths of those were seen once. The ten top clones hold roughly 23% of the sample. Sequenced sample: blood. Receptors originate from a human donor in good health.

V usage is TRBV20-1 and J usage is TRBJ2-1, with 7 bases matching TRBD1. TRBJ2-7 explains the end of the DNA better; the J call may be wrong. Germline assignment: CDR1 DFQATT and CDR2 SNEGSKA (reference sequence). This CDR3 contains 15 residues. The CDR3 loop reads CSASRVTGPYNEQYF. The CDR3 DNA sequence: TGCAGTGCTAGTAGGGTGACAGGGCCCTACAATGAGCAGTACTTC.

The V call is TRBV20-1, the J call TRBJ2-5; TRBD2 agrees at 8 bases. Germline V gives CDR1 DFQATT, CDR2 SNEGSKA (reference sequence). The CDR3 is made up of 13 amino acids. With V trimmed by 6 bases and J by 3 bases, 6 bases remained unmatched. The CDR3 sequence: CSAPGRVEETQYF. Written as DNA, the CDR3 is TGCAGTGCCCCCGGGAGGGTGGAAGAGACCCAGTACTTC.

As for this clonotype: The conserved phenylalanine or tryptophan normally closing the CDR3 is absent here, so this likely arose from a read error. CDR3 nucleotide sequence: TGTGCCAGCACGGGACAGGGGGCGGAAGAGCAGTACTTA. Protein: CASTGQGAEEQYL. The chain joins TRBV27 to TRBJ2-4, with 12 positions matching TRBD1. The CDR3 sequence is 13 residues long. V trimming: 7 bases; J trimming: 13 bases; junction bases outside the gene matches: 8. Germline V CDR1 and CDR2: MNHEY, SMNVEV (reference sequence).

This clonotype was counted between two and nine times. The chain links TRBV20-1 to TRBJ2-7, with D tentatively TRBD1 (5 bases). Germline V CDR1 and CDR2: DFQATT, SNEGSKA (reference sequence). V was shortened by 5 bases and J by 2 bases, with 19 bases between the two germline ends. The CDR3 totals 15 residues. In DNA, the CDR3 is TGCAGTGCTGGTCAGACAGAAGGTGGGGCCTACGAGCAGTACTTC. Protein: CSAGQTEGGAYEQYF.

This clonotype occurred once. The V gene is TRBV7-2, the J gene TRBJ1-2; unclear D gene. V dropped 1 base and J dropped 4 bases, with 13 bases sitting between them. The CDR3 loop spans 15 amino acids. CDR1 is SGHTA, CDR2 FQGNSA, per germline. CDR3 protein: CASSLGATRSYGYTF. DNA of the CDR3: TGTGCCAGCAGCTTAGGGGCGACCCGCTCCTATGGCTACACCTTC.

The genes are TRBV5-1 and TRBJ1-6; D possibly corresponds to TRBD1 (5 bases). This CDR3 has 14 amino acids. CDR1 is SGHRS and CDR2 is YFSETQ in the germline V gene. V was cut by 0 bases and J by 7 bases, with 8 bases left in between. The CDR3 DNA is TGCGCCAGCAGCTTGGCCAGGGAGAATTCACCCCTCCACTTT. Its translation: CASSLARENSPLHF.

The chain employs TRBV15 and TRBJ2-1; D ambiguous. Germline loops: CDR1 LNHNV, CDR2 YYDKDF (reference sequence). Trimming left V 1 base short and J 4 bases short, with 8 bases between. The CDR3 is made up of 14 amino acids. The CDR3 nucleotides are TGTGCCACCAGCAGAGCGGAAGGGTACAATGAGCAGTTCTTC. This translates into CATSRAEGYNEQFF.

This clonotype appeared once. V is TRBV5-6 and J is TRBJ2-3; D is unresolved. This CDR3 comprises 13 residues. CDR1 and CDR2 (germline): SGHDT, YYEEEE. V was clipped by 5 bases and J by 4 bases, with 11 bases between them. The CDR3 loop is CASSPATADTQYF. The CDR3 DNA follows: TGTGCCAGCAGTCCCGCTACCGCAGATACGCAGTATTTT. Complete variable domain (other parts from reference TRBV5-6 and TRBJ2-3): DAGVTQSPTHLIKTRGQQVTLRCSPKSGHDTVSWYQQALGQGPQFIFQYYEEEERQRGNFPDRFSGHQFPNYSSELNVNALLLGDSALYLCASSPATADTQYFGPGTRLTVL.

About this clonotype itself: A much larger clone differs from this one at a single base, so this may be a read error. The V gene is TRBV12-3 or TRBV12-4, the J gene TRBJ1-2; D unresolved. The V end was cut by 7 bases, the J end by 8 bases, with 14 bases between. The CDR3 consists of 12 residues. As DNA, the CDR3 is TGTGCCAGCACTGCACTCCGGCGGGGCTACACCTTC. Its translation is CASTALRRGYTF.

The table lists this clonotype with a few counts. This chain connects TRBV12-3 or TRBV12-4 to TRBJ1-5, with 7 bases lining up with TRBD1. The CDR3 length is 13 residues. The J segment lost 7 bases and the V segment lost 3 bases, leaving 3 bases of the junction unmatched. CDR3 region: CASSLRGRQPQHF. The CDR3 nucleotides read TGTGCCAGCAGTTTGAGGGGGCGGCAGCCCCAGCATTTT.

As regards this clonotype: A junction end diverges from the germline sequence, so it may reflect a read error. The V gene is TRBV13, the J gene TRBJ2-7, with D possibly being TRBD1 or TRBD2 (6 bases each). The CDR3 sequence is 16 residues long. CDR1 and CDR2 from the germline V gene are PRHDT and FYEKMQ (reference sequence). The DNA for the CDR3 is TGTGCCAGCCGCTTAGGCCCTGAAGGGGGGTCCTACGAGCAGTACTTC. Translation gives CASRLGPEGGSYEQYF.

This clonotype was detected a few times. V gene TRBV20-1 combines with J gene TRBJ1-2; 7 positions agree with TRBD1. The CDR3 length is 13 residues. The V gene's germline CDR1 is DFQATT and CDR2 SNEGSKA (reference sequence). The J segment lost 6 bases and the V segment lost 0 bases, leaving 4 bases of the junction unmatched. The CDR3: CSARDDRAHGYTF. CDR3 nucleotides: TGCAGTGCTAGAGATGACAGGGCTCATGGCTACACCTTC.

This clonotype came up a few times. This chain uses TRBV20-1 with TRBJ1-1; no clear D gene. This CDR3 has 16 residues. Trimming took off 0 bases at V and 1 base at J, with 15 bases between the two ends. The germline V gene has CDR1 DFQATT and CDR2 SNEGSKA (reference sequence). The CDR3 here is CSARDPDLGRNTEAFF. The CDR3 region has the DNA TGCAGTGCTAGAGATCCCGACTTAGGAAGGAACACTGAAGCTTTCTTT.

Only a few counts were recorded for this clonotype. V usage is TRBV4-3 and J usage is TRBJ1-1; D possibly corresponds to TRBD1 (6 bases). Germline V gene lookup returns CDR1 LGHNA and CDR2 YSLEER. Trimming took 3 bases from V and 4 from J, leaving 12 bases between them. The CDR3 is made up of 14 amino acids. CDR3 DNA sequence: TGCGCCAGCAGCCAGATAGGAGGGGGCACTGAAGCTTTCTTT. Translation gives CASSQIGGGTEAFF.

This chain links TRBV7-2 with TRBJ2-2, with 11 bases identical to TRBD1. Trimming removed 3 bases from V and 5 bases from J; junction bases left unmatched: 5. The length of the CDR3 is 16 residues. The germline V gene has CDR1 SGHTA and CDR2 FQGNSA. CDR3 nucleotides: TGTGCCAGCAGCTTCGGACAGGGGGCTTGGACCGGGGAGCTGTTTTTT. It translates to CASSFGQGAWTGELFF.

This chain uses TRBV3-1 with TRBJ2-5; 9 bases map to TRBD2. The DNA end lines up better with TRBJ2-7; the J call may be wrong. Germline V gene data show CDR1 as LGHDT and CDR2 as YNNKEL (reference sequence). The CDR3 has 15 amino acids. The CDR3 DNA reads TGTGCCAGCAGCCAGTTTAGCGGGGGAAATAACGAGCAGTACTTC. This gives the protein CASSQFSGGNNEQYF.

The J gene is TRBJ2-4, the V gene TRBV20-1; D might be TRBD2 (5 bases). Trimming removed 5 bases at V and 3 bases at J, with 20 bases between. Germline CDR1 and CDR2: DFQATT and SNEGSKA (reference sequence). CDR3 length: 16 amino acids. The CDR3 loop reads CSALLPSRDYKNIQYF. DNA of the CDR3: TGCAGTGCTCTTTTACCGTCCCGGGATTACAAAAACATTCAGTACTTC.

CDR3 bases: TGTGCCAGCAGCCCCTACAGGGGGGTGGCCAAAAACATTCAGTACTTC. Translating gives CASSPYRGVAKNIQYF. The chain combines TRBV11-2 with TRBJ2-4; 8 bases line up with TRBD1. Germline V CDR1 and CDR2: SGHAT, FQNNGV. J gave up 1 base and V 5 bases, and 7 bases lay outside the gene matches. There are 16 residues in the CDR3.